The present TCR beta chain was sequenced within a study of metastatic and nonmetastatic thyroid tumors. Study background: The comparison covered peripheral blood and tumor or nodule tissue in malignant and benign thyroid patients.

MiXCR was used by TCRdb to re-call the PCR reads. The table has about 93,000 clones, 7.5% to 9% seen once; the top ten hold roughly 10%. Many counts were recorded for this clone. CDR1 and CDR2 (germline): WSHSY, SAAADI. V lost 2 bases to trimming and J lost 4 bases, with 3 bases between them. The CDR3 extends over 11 amino acids. Until they underwent thyroid surgery, no patient had received any treatment. The sample consisted of blood. The TCR comes from a female donor with papillary thyroid cancer or a benign thyroid nodule (not recorded which). Some clones in this sample may be carry-over from other donors' samples. The V gene is TRBV10-2, the J gene TRBJ2-7; D is ambiguous. The CDR3 sequence is CASSERYEQYF. CDR3 DNA sequence: TGCGCCAGCAGTGAGAGATACGAGCAGTACTTC.